These 32 T cell receptor beta chains were sequenced from one sample in a study of PD-L1 blockade in urothelial cancer. Generated by immunoSEQ multiplex PCR, the TCRdb table keeps only in-frame clones and is missing some. The sample includes more than 45,000 clones, around 80% of them seen just once. The sample consisted of PBMCs, taken around atezolizumab (anti-PD-L1) treatment. The receptor source for this set is a man in his 70s with urothelial cancer.

This clone was seen only a few times. The V gene is TRBV19, the J gene TRBJ1-1, with D possibly matching TRBD1 (5 bases). The CDR3 is 15 amino acids. CDR1 is LNHDA, CDR2 SQIVND, per germline (reference sequence). V dropped 1 base and J dropped 0 bases, with 9 bases sitting between them. Written as DNA, the CDR3 is TGTGCCAGTAGTATAGTGGGGCGAATGAACACTGAAGCTTTCTTT. The encoded protein is CASSIVGRMNTEAFF.

The rearrangement uses TRBV19 and TRBJ2-2; weak D call: TRBD2 (6 bases). The CDR3 is 17 residues long. The germline V gene has CDR1 LNHDA and CDR2 SQIVND (reference sequence). With 6 bases removed from V and 3 bases from J, the gap between germline ends came to 20 bases. The CDR3 loop is CASRRFGSGYDTGELFF. The CDR3 DNA reads TGTGCCAGTAGGCGGTTTGGGAGCGGGTACGACACCGGGGAGCTGTTTTTT.

This chain joins TRBV7-9 and TRBJ2-5; 7 bases are a match to TRBD1. The CDR3 length is 15 residues. V was clipped by 3 bases and J by 1 base; unmatched bases: 5. The V gene's germline CDR1 is SEHNR and CDR2 FQNEAQ (reference sequence). The chain's CDR3 is CASSLRGGLQETQYF. Here the CDR3 DNA reads TGTGCCAGCAGCTTGAGAGGGGGCCTCCAAGAGACCCAGTACTTC. The full variable domain, completed using reference TRBV7-9 and TRBJ2-5, is DTGVSQNPRHKITKRGQNVTFRCDPISEHNRLYWYRQTLGQGPEFLTYFQNEAQLEKSRLLSDRFSAERPKGSFSTLEIQRTEQGDSAMYLCASSLRGGLQETQYFGPGTRLLVL.

The rearrangement joins TRBV19 to TRBJ2-1; weak D call: TRBD2 (5 bases). CDR1 is LNHDA and CDR2 is SQIVND in the germline V gene (reference sequence). The V and J ends lost 3 bases and 15 bases respectively, with 21 bases between them. The CDR3 runs 14 residues. The CDR3 protein is CASSIQRQDPSRFF. The CDR3 DNA sequence: TGTGCCAGTAGTATCCAGCGGCAGGACCCGAGTCGGTTCTTC.

This clone was seen only a few times. The chain combines TRBV2 with TRBJ1-2; weak D call: TRBD1 (6 bases). Germline V gene lookup returns CDR1 SNHLY and CDR2 FYNNEI. The CDR3 is 14 residues long. V was shortened by 7 bases and J by 5 bases, with 17 bases between the two germline ends. The CDR3 region has the DNA TGTGCCAGCATAGGGGGAATGAATGTTTATGGCTACACCTTC. Its protein is CASIGGMNVYGYTF.

The genes are TRBV5-4 and TRBJ2-1; 9 nucleotides match TRBD2. The CDR3 contains 14 residues. The trim removed 1 base at V and 8 bases at J, leaving 4 bases unmatched. In germline, CDR1 is SGHNT, CDR2 YYREEE (reference sequence). The CDR3 loop is CASSLSSGGYEQFF. DNA for the CDR3: TGTGCCAGCAGCTTGTCCAGCGGGGGGTATGAGCAGTTCTTC.

The chain is built from TRBV7-2 and TRBJ2-1; the D gene is possibly TRBD2 (5 bases). With 2 bases removed from V and 7 bases from J, the gap between germline ends came to 15 bases. The CDR3 contains 15 residues. The V gene's germline CDR1 is SGHTA and CDR2 FQGNSA. The DNA for the CDR3 is TGTGCCAGCAGCTTAATACTGCCTAGCAATAATGAGCAGTTCTTC. It encodes CASSLILPSNNEQFF.

V usage is TRBV10-3 and J usage is TRBJ1-4; 8 positions agree with TRBD1. The V gene end was trimmed by 4 bases and the J gene end by 0 bases; junction bases not matched to a gene: 4. The CDR3 spans 16 residues. Germline V gene lookup returns CDR1 ENHRY and CDR2 SYGVKD. Here the CDR3 reads CAISGDRSATNEKLFF. DNA of the CDR3: TGTGCCATCAGTGGGGACAGGTCAGCAACTAATGAAAAACTGTTTTTT.

V gene TRBV7-9 combines with J gene TRBJ1-1, with D perhaps matching TRBD1 (6 bases). This CDR3 comprises 16 residues. In germline, CDR1 is SEHNR, CDR2 FQNEAQ (reference sequence). The V end was cut by 5 bases, the J end by 4 bases, with 20 bases between. The CDR3 is CASSPLKDSWGTEAFF. As DNA, the CDR3 is TGTGCCAGCAGCCCCCTTAAGGACAGTTGGGGCACTGAAGCTTTCTTT.

The V and J genes are TRBV29-1 and TRBJ1-2; 10 nucleotides match TRBD1. The CDR3 has 15 amino acids. CDR1 is SQVTM and CDR2 is ANQGSEA in the germline V gene. V shed 1 base, J shed 7 bases, and the junction held 9 bases outside the gene matches. The CDR3 DNA reads TGCAGCGTTGAAGCCCCCCAGACAGGGGGCCGTGGCTACACCTTC. Its translation: CSVEAPQTGGRGYTF. Variable domain in full (rest from reference TRBV29-1 and TRBJ1-2): SAVISQKPSRDICQRGTSLTIQCQVDSQVTMMFWYRQQPGQSLTLIATANQGSEATYESGFVIDKFPISRPNLTFSTLTVSNMSPEDSSIYLCSVEAPQTGGRGYTFGSGTRLTVV.

This sequence joins TRBV7-9 and TRBJ2-1; 8 nucleotides align to TRBD1. The germline gives CDR1 SEHNR, CDR2 FQNEAQ (reference sequence). V dropped 2 bases and J dropped 1; count of bases not matched to a gene: 4. This CDR3 contains 16 residues. The CDR3 nucleotides are TGTGCCAGCAGCTTACTCGACAGGGGATCCTACAATGAGCAGTTCTTC. Protein: CASSLLDRGSYNEQFF.

The chain combines TRBV5-1 with TRBJ1-1, with TRBD1 matching 7 bases. With 2 bases clipped from V and 7 bases from J, the junction kept 5 bases outside the gene matches. Germline lookup yields CDR1 SGHRS and CDR2 YFSETQ. The CDR3 runs 13 residues. In DNA, the CDR3 is TGCGCCAGCAGCTTACCGGGACAGAGTGAAGCTTTCTTT. Translation: CASSLPGQSEAFF.

The genes are TRBV12-2 and TRBJ2-7; TRBD2, the table's D call, was not compared with the DNA. TRBV12-2 is recorded as a pseudogene. The length of the CDR3 is 17 residues. The CDR3 DNA follows: TGTGCAAGTCGCTTAGAACCCGGGACTAGCGGCTCCTACGAGCAGTACTTC. Amino acids: CASRLEPGTSGSYEQYF.

The rearrangement joins TRBV6-1 to TRBJ2-5; D ambiguous. The CDR3 runs to 14 residues. The V gene lost 1 base and the J gene lost 2 bases, with 8 bases spanning the gap. Germline loops: CDR1 MNHNS, CDR2 SASEGT. The DNA for the CDR3 is TGTGCCAGCAGTGAAGTTGGTAGACAAGAGACCCAGTACTTC. Translating gives CASSEVGRQETQYF.

The chain recombines TRBV6-5 with TRBJ1-1; TRBD1 agrees at 7 bases. Germline values: CDR1 MNHEY, CDR2 SVGAGI. The CDR3 is 14 residues long. V shed 5 bases and J 4 bases; nucleotides not matched to a gene: 7. This chain's CDR3 is CASSRQGASTEAFF. For the CDR3, the DNA is TGTGCCAGCAGTCGACAGGGCGCGAGCACTGAAGCTTTCTTT.

The V and J genes are TRBV4-1 and TRBJ2-3, with D possibly matching TRBD2 (6 bases). With 1 base removed from V and 0 bases from J, the gap between germline ends came to 14 bases. CDR1 is MGHRA, CDR2 YSYEKL, per germline. The CDR3 extends over 17 amino acids. The CDR3 region is CASSQGSPAGSTDTQYF. CDR3 nucleotide sequence: TGCGCCAGCAGCCAAGGAAGCCCAGCGGGTAGCACAGATACGCAGTATTTT.

This chain links TRBV15 with TRBJ2-1; 12 bases are shared with TRBD2. The CDR3 has 16 residues. Germline V lookup: CDR1 LNHNV, CDR2 YYDKDF (reference sequence). V lost 1 base, J lost 6 bases, and 4 bases stayed unmatched. The chain's CDR3 is CATSRGLAGGTNEQFF. In DNA form, the CDR3 reads TGTGCCACCAGCAGAGGCCTAGCGGGAGGGACCAATGAGCAGTTCTTC.

The chain employs TRBV6-4 and TRBJ2-2; D is possibly TRBD1 (5 bases). Between the trimmed V and J ends, which lost 7 bases and 2 bases, there was a span of 11 bases. The CDR3 is made up of 14 amino acids. Germline-derived CDR1 and CDR2 are MRHNA and SNTAGT. The DNA for the CDR3 is TGTGCCAGCAAATCGGACACTAACACCGGGGAGCTGTTTTTT. Amino acids: CASKSDTNTGELFF.

This chain joins TRBV18 and TRBJ1-4; TRBD1 matches at 7 bases. The CDR3 length is 14 residues. V was pared by 3 bases and J by 5 bases, with 3 bases of the junction left unmatched. In germline, CDR1 is KGHSH, CDR2 LQKENI. The CDR3 DNA follows: TGTGCCAGCTCACCCGGGACAGAAAATGAAAAACTGTTTTTT. As protein: CASSPGTENEKLFF.

V is TRBV7-6 and J is TRBJ2-7, with 11 bases that match TRBD2. The CDR3 contains 15 residues. Germline CDR1 is SGHVS and CDR2 is FNYEAQ. J gave up 3 bases and V 4 bases, and 5 bases lay outside the gene matches. The CDR3 sequence is CASSSPGLAVYEQYF. In DNA form, the CDR3 reads TGTGCCAGCAGCTCCCCGGGACTAGCGGTCTACGAGCAGTACTTC.

The chain has TRBV7-9 and TRBJ1-1, with TRBD1 matching 8 bases. The germline V gene encodes CDR1 SEHNR and CDR2 FQNEAQ (reference sequence). The CDR3 loop spans 16 amino acids. V was clipped by 1 base and J by 1 base; unmatched bases: 5. The CDR3 DNA is TGTGCCAGCAGCTTAGGGGCCGGACAGGGGAACACTGAAGCTTTCTTT. It yields the protein CASSLGAGQGNTEAFF.

This chain links TRBV4-2 with TRBJ1-3; D is possibly TRBD1 (5 bases). V was pared by 0 bases and J by 3 bases, with 9 bases between. There are 15 residues in the CDR3. Germline CDR1 LGHNA, CDR2 YNFKEQ. Here the CDR3 DNA reads TGTGCCAGCAGCCAAGACGCAGGGAATGGAAACACCATATATTTT. As protein: CASSQDAGNGNTIYF.

In this sample, this clone turned up a few times. This rearrangement joins TRBV5-6 to TRBJ2-5; 11 bases are shared with TRBD2. The CDR3 length is 14 residues. CDR1 and CDR2 (germline): SGHDT, YYEEEE. V trimming: 3 bases; J trimming: 3 bases; junction bases outside the gene matches: 1. This CDR3 reads CASSSLAGEETQYF. In DNA, the CDR3 is TGTGCCAGCAGCTCACTAGCGGGAGAAGAGACCCAGTACTTC.

This clone has just one count. This chain connects TRBV10-1 to TRBJ1-1; 8 bases line up with TRBD1. There are 15 residues in the CDR3. J lost 6 bases, V lost 1 base, and 7 bases had no gene match. Germline-derived CDR1 and CDR2 are WNHNN and SYGVQD (reference sequence). This CDR3 is CASSEFRQGSPEAFF. The CDR3 bases are TGCGCCAGCAGTGAGTTTAGACAGGGGTCTCCTGAAGCTTTCTTT.

This sequence joins TRBV6-5 and TRBJ1-2; unclear D gene. This CDR3 comprises 14 residues. The V gene's germline CDR1 is MNHEY and CDR2 SVGAGI. V gave up 6 bases and J gave up 3 bases, with 14 bases separating them. The CDR3 nucleotides read TGTGCCAGCAGACAATTGTCAGTGGACTATGGCTACACCTTC. Residues: CASRQLSVDYGYTF.

This clone was found a few times. The V call is TRBV6-5, the J call TRBJ1-5, with D perhaps TRBD1 (6 bases). Germline V CDR1 and CDR2: MNHEY, SVGAGI. This CDR3 has 13 amino acids. Trimming left V 6 bases short and J 5 bases short, with 11 bases between. Here the CDR3 reads CASSQDRDQPQHF. The DNA of the CDR3 is TGTGCCAGCAGCCAGGACAGAGATCAGCCCCAGCATTTT.

The genes are TRBV4-1 and TRBJ2-1; 8 nucleotides line up with TRBD2. The CDR3 is 17 amino acids. The germline gives CDR1 MGHRA, CDR2 YSYEKL. V was clipped by 0 bases and J by 2 bases; unmatched bases: 6. CDR3 amino acids: CASSQDLVSGTYNEQFF. CDR3 coding DNA: TGCGCCAGCAGCCAAGATCTGGTTAGCGGGACCTACAATGAGCAGTTCTTC.

This clone was seen a handful of times. V gene TRBV5-4 combines with J gene TRBJ2-7, with D uncertain. Germline V gene sequence: CDR1 SGHNT, CDR2 YYREEE (reference sequence). The CDR3 has 13 amino acids. Trimming stripped 0 bases from V and 1 base from J, with 5 bases between. CDR3 region: CASSLDTSYEQYF. The CDR3 DNA sequence: TGTGCCAGCAGCTTGGACACATCCTACGAGCAGTACTTC.

The chain joins TRBV6-1 to TRBJ2-4; 11 nucleotides agree with TRBD2. This CDR3 has 18 residues. The germline gives CDR1 MNHNS, CDR2 SASEGT. V was clipped by 4 bases and J by 6 bases; unmatched bases: 14. The CDR3 DNA reads TGTGCCAGCAGTGCGGGCGGGGCTAGCGGGAGGTGGGGAAACATTCAGTACTTC. Translated: CASSAGGASGRWGNIQYF.

The chain joins TRBV28 to TRBJ1-5; D gene ambiguous. Germline-derived CDR1 and CDR2 are MDHEN and SYDVKM. Trimming left V 1 base short and J 7 bases short, with 5 bases between. The CDR3 has 12 amino acids. CDR3 nucleotide sequence: TGTGCCAGCAGTTTATCCTTGCAGCCCCAGCATTTT. Its protein product is CASSLSLQPQHF.

The chain employs TRBV11-2 and TRBJ2-2; 8 nucleotides match TRBD1. The CDR3 totals 15 residues. V gave up 3 bases and J gave up 4 bases; unmatched junction bases: 4. The germline gives CDR1 SGHAT, CDR2 FQNNGV. This CDR3 is CASSFDRGGTGELFF. The DNA for the CDR3 is TGTGCCAGCAGCTTCGACAGGGGAGGCACCGGGGAGCTGTTTTTT. Supplemented by reference TRBV11-2 and TRBJ2-2, the full variable domain reads EAGVAQSPRYKIIEKRQSVAFWCNPISGHATLYWYQQILGQGPKLLIQFQNNGVVDDSQLPKDRFSAERLKGVDSTLKIQPAKLEDSAVYLCASSFDRGGTGELFFGEGSRLTVL.

The chain employs TRBV30 and TRBJ1-4, with a possible D match to TRBD1 (5 bases). The CDR3 loop spans 13 amino acids. V shed 4 bases and J shed 6 bases, with 12 bases lying between them. Per germline, CDR1 GTSNPN and CDR2 SVGIG (reference sequence). As DNA, the CDR3 is TGTGCCTGGATAGGAGGGGCAGATGAAAAACTGTTTTTT. Amino acid sequence: CAWIGGADEKLFF.